This TCR beta chain was obtained from a study of human T cells and chemical hapten exposure. The CDR3 is made up of 20 amino acids. V lost 4 bases and J lost 0; bases outside the gene matches: 16. Germline V CDR1 and CDR2: MDHEN, SYDVKM. This clonotype was seen a handful of times. Time point of the sample: patch test 1, 2 weeks after DPC sensitization. As for treatment: therapeutic diphenylcyclopropenone sensitization with weekly scalp DPC. Unfractionated whole blood was the source from which total RNA was extracted. The library tagged each cDNA molecule with unique molecular identifiers. Authors' data handling: There were a median of approximately 88,000 TCRs per sample, with a range from about 23,224 to 690,600. TCRdb processed the RACE reads anew with MiXCR; each CDR3 protein has one entry. What appears here as the V and J calls and clone size reflects TCRdb's work, not the paper's. The sample lists roughly 180,000 distinct CDR3 sequences; around 15% were seen once.

V gene TRBV28 combines with J gene TRBJ2-7, with 12 bases fitting TRBD2. This receptor was identified in a woman aged 25-40 years with alopecia areata. Some clones in this sample may be carry-over from other donors' samples. This material consisted of whole blood, taken in connection with sensitization to the hapten diphenylcyclopropenone (DPC). CDR3 loop: CASSSTTPGLAGPLSYEQYF. CDR3 in DNA: TGTGCCAGCAGTTCCACGACCCCCGGACTAGCGGGACCCCTCTCCTACGAGCAGTACTTC.